This T cell receptor beta chain comes out of a study of spatial heterogeneity in lung cancer. At the level of the study: The library had UMIs, and each TCR and UMI pair averaged more than ten raw reads.

Sample time point: sample taken at primary tumor resection. Patients with untreated early-stage non-small cell lung cancer, numbering more than 55, were the donors. Material for sequencing was whole RNA from tumor, nontumor lung or frozen PBMC, left unsorted. Many counts were recorded for this clonotype. Its antigen is as yet unknown. The study's findings and limits: Tumor mutation count correlated with how many alpha and beta TCRs expanded intratumorally.

TCRdb processed the 5' RACE reads anew with MiXCR; each CDR3 protein has one entry. The data contain about 22,000 distinct CDR3 sequences, about 2.7% of them singletons. This receptor was obtained from a male donor with early-stage non-small cell lung cancer. This sample comprised lung tumor tissue, obtained at surgery.

As DNA, the CDR3 is TGCAGTGCTAGGGGCGGGTCGGGTCCGCCCCTCCACTTT. Its protein product is CSARGGSGPPLHF. The chain joins TRBV20-1 to TRBJ1-6; unclear D gene. CDR1 is DFQATT and CDR2 is SNEGSKA in the germline V gene (reference sequence). This CDR3 has 13 amino acids. V was trimmed by 3 bases and J by 13 bases, leaving 16 bases between them.